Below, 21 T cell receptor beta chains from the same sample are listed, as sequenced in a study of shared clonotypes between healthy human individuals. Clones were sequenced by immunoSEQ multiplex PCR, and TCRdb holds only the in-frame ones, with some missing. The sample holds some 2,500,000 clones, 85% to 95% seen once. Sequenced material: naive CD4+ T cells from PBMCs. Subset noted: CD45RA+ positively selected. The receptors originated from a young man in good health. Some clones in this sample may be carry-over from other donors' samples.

The CDR3 loop is CASSRGQQGWEQYF. The CDR3 nucleotides read TGCGCCAGCAGCCGAGGACAGCAGGGGTGGGAGCAGTACTTC. The chain joins TRBV5-1 to TRBJ2-7; a possible D gene is TRBD1 (6 bases). CDR3 length: 14 amino acids. Trimming cost V 4 bases and J 7 bases, with 18 bases left between them. In germline, CDR1 is SGHRS, CDR2 YFSETQ.

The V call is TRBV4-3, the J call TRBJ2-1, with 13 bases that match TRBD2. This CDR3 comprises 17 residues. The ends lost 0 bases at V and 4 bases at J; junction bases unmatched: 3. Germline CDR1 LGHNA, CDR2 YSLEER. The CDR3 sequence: CASSQERTSGGYNEQFF. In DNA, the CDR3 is TGCGCCAGCAGCCAAGAAAGGACTAGCGGGGGATACAATGAGCAGTTCTTC.

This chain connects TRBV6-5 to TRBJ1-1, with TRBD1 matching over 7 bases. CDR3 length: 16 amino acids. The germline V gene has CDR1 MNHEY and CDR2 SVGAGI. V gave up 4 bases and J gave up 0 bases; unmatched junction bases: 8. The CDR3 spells CASSLRQGILNTEAFF. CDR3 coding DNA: TGTGCCAGCAGTTTGCGACAGGGCATCCTGAACACTGAAGCTTTCTTT.

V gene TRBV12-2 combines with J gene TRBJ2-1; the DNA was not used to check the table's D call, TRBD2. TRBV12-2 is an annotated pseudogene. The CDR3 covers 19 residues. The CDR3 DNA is TGTGCAAGTCGCTTAGTCTGTGGGCTAGCGAAAGGCTCCTACAATGAGCAGTTCTTC. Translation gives CASRLVCGLAKGSYNEQFF.

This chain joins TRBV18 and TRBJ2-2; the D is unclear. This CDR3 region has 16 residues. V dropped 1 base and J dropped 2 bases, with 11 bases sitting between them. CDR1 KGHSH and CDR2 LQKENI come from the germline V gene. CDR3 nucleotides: TGTGCCAGCTCACCACTGGATTCAGCCAACACCGGGGAGCTGTTTTTT. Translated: CASSPLDSANTGELFF. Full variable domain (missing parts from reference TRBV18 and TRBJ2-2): NAGVMQNPRHLVRRRGQEARLRCSPMKGHSHVYWYRQLPEEGLKFMVYLQKENIIDESGMPKERFSAEFPKEGPSILRIQQVVRGDSAAYFCASSPLDSANTGELFFGEGSRLTVL.

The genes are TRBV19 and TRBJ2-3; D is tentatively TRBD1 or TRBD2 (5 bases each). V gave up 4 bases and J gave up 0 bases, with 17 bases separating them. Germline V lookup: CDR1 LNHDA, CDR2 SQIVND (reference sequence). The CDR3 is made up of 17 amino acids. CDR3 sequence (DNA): TGTGCCAGTAGTACCGGGTATGGGGGAAGGAGCACAGATACGCAGTATTTT. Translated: CASSTGYGGRSTDTQYF.

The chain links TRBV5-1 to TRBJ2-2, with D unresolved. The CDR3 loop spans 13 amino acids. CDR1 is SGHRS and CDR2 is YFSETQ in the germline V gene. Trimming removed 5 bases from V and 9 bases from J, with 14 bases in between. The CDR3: CASSHVGARELFF. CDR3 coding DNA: TGCGCCAGCAGTCACGTCGGTGCCCGGGAGCTGTTTTTT.

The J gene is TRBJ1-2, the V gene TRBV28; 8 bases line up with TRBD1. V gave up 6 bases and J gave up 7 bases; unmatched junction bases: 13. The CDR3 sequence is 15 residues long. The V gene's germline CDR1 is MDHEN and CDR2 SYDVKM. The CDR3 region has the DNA TGTGCCAGCAGAACCGGACAGGGAATCTTGGGTGGCTACACCTTC. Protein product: CASRTGQGILGGYTF.

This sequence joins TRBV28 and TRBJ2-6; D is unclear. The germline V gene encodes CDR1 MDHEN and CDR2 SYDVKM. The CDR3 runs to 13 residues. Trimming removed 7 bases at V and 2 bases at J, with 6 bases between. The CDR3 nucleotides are TGTGCCAGCACCCCACCTGGGGCCAACGTCCTGACTTTC. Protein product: CASTPPGANVLTF.

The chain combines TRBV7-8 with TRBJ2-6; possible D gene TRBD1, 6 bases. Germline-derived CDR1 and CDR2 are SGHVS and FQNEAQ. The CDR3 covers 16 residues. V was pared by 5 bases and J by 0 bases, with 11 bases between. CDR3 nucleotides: TGTGCCAGCAGCAAAAGGACAGTCTCTGGGGCCAACGTCCTGACTTTC. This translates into CASSKRTVSGANVLTF.

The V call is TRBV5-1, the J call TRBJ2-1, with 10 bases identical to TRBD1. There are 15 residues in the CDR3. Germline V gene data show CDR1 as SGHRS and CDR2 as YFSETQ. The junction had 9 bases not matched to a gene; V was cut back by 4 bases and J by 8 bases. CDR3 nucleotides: TGCGCCAGCAGCCCCGAGACAGGGGGCTGGGATGAGCAGTTCTTC. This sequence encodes CASSPETGGWDEQFF.

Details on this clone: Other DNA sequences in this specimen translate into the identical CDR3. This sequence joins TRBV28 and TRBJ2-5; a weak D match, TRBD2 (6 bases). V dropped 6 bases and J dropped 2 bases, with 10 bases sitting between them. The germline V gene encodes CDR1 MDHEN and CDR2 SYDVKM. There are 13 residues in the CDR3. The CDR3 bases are TGTGCCAGCAGGAAAGGACTACAAGAGACCCAGTACTTC. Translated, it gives CASRKGLQETQYF.

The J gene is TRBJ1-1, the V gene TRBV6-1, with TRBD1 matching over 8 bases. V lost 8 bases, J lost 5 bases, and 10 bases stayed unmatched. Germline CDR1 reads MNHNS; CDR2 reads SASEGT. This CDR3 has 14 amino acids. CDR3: CASSDRGRLTEAFF. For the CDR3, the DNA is TGTGCCAGCTCTGACAGGGGCCGATTGACTGAAGCTTTCTTT.

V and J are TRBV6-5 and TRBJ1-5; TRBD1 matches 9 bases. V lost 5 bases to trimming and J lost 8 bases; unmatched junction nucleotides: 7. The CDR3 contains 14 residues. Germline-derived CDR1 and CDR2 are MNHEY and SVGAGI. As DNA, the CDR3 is TGTGCCAGCAGTACCGGACAGGGGTGGGAGCCCCAGCATTTT. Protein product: CASSTGQGWEPQHF.

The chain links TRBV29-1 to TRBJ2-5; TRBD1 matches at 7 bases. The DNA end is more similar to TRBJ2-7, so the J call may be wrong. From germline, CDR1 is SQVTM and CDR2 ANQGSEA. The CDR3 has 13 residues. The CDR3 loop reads CSVVGQASYEQYF. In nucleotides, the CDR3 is TGCAGCGTTGTAGGACAGGCGTCCTACGAGCAGTACTTC.

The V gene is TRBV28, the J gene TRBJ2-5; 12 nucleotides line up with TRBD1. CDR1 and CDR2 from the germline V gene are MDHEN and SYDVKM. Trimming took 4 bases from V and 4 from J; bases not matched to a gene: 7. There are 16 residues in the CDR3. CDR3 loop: CASSSPGTGGAETQYF. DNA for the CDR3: TGTGCCAGCAGTTCCCCCGGGACAGGGGGCGCAGAGACCCAGTACTTC.

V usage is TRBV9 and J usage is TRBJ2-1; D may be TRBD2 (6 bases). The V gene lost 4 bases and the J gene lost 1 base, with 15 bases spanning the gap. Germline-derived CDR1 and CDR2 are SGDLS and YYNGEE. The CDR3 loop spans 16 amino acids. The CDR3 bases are TGTGCCAGCAGCTCCCGGGACTTAGGATCCTACAATGAGCAGTTCTTC. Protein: CASSSRDLGSYNEQFF.

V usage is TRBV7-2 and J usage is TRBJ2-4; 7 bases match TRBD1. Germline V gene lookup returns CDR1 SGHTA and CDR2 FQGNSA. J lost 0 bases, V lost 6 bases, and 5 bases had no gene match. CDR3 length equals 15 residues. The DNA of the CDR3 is TGTGCCAGCAGGGAAGACAGGGTAGCCAAAAACATTCAGTACTTC. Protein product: CASREDRVAKNIQYF.

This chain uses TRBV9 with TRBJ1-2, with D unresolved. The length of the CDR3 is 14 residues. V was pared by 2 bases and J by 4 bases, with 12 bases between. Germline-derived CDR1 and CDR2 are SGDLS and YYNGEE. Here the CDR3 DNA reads TGTGCCAGCAGCGTCGAGGGCGGGCCCTATGGCTACACCTTC. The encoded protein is CASSVEGGPYGYTF.

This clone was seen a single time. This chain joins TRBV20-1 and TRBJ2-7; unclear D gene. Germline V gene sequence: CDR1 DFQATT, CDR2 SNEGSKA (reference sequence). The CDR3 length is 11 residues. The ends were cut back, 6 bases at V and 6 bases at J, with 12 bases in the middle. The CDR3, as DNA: TGCAGTGCGCGTACGGCCGCCGAGCAGTACTTC. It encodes CSARTAAEQYF.

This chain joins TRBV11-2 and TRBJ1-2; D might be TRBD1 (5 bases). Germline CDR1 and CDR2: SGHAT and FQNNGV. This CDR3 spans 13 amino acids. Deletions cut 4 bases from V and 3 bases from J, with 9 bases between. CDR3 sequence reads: CASSSGGDYGYTF. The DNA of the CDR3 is TGTGCCAGCAGCTCCGGGGGGGACTATGGCTACACCTTC.